This record looks at one T cell receptor (beta chain) sequence and its context. The CDR3 runs 15 residues. V shed 0 bases, J shed 5 bases, and the junction held 5 bases outside the gene matches. Germline V gene data show CDR1 as SGHRS and CDR2 as YFSETQ. The data were obtained in a study of T-cell reconstitution after alpha-beta-depleted transplantation in children. For TCRbeta, the library was prepared with unique molecular identifiers. TCRdb called the PCR reads again in MiXCR, with one record for every CDR3 protein. The table records roughly 790,000 distinct CDR3 sequences, around 17% of them present only once.

This TCR was sampled from a male patient younger than 18 who had a stem cell transplant for acute lymphoblastic leukemia, so the T cells may come from the graft donor. The chain has TRBV5-1 and TRBJ2-7; 10 nucleotides align to TRBD1. The sequenced sample was PBMCs, mostly from graft donor cells, obtained 360 days after TCRalphabeta/CD19-depleted stem cell transplant. This chain's CDR3 is CASSLDLGQGNEQYF. DNA of the CDR3: TGCGCCAGCAGCTTGGACCTGGGACAGGGGAACGAGCAGTACTTC.